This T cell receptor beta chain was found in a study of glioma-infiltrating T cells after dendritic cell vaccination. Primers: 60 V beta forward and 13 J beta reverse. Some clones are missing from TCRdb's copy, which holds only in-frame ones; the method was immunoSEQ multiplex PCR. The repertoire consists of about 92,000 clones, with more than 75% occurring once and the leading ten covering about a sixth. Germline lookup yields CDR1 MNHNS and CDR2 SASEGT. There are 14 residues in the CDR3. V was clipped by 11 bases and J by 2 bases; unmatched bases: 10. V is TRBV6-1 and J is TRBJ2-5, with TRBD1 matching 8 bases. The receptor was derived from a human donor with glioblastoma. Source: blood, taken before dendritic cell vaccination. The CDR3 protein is CAGMRQGFQETQYF. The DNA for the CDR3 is TGTGCCGGGATGAGACAGGGGTTTCAAGAGACCCAGTACTTC.